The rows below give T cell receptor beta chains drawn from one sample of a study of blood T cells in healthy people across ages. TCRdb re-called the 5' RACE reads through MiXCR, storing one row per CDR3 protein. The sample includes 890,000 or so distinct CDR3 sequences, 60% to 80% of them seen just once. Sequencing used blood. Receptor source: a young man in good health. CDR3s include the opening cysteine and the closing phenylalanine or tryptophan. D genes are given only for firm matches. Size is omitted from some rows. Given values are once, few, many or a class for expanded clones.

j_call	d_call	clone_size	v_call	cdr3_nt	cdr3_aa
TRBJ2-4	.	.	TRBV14	TGTGCCAGCAGCCATGGACCAACCGCCACTCAGTACTTC	CASSHGPTATQYF
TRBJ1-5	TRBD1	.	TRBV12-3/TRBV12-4	TGTGCCAGCAGTTCTGGGGACAGGGGTAATCAGCCCCAGCATTTT	CASSSGDRGNQPQHF
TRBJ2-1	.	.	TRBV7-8	TGTGCCAGCAGCTTAGATTGGGGCTCTTCGGTCTTCGGATCCTACAATGAGCAGTTCTTC	CASSLDWGSSVFGSYNEQFF
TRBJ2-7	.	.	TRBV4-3	TGCGCCAGCAGCCAAGAAGGGACACACTCCTACGAGCAGTACTTC	CASSQEGTHSYEQYF
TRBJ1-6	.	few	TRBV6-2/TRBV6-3	TGTGCCAGCAAAGATCGTTCACCCCTCCACTTT	CASKDRSPLHF
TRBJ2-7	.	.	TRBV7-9	TGTGCCAGCAGCCCTTCGACTAGTCTAGGGAACGAGCAGTACTTC	CASSPSTSLGNEQYF
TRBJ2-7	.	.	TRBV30	TGTGCCTGGAGTGTCTCCTACGAGCAGTACTTC	CAWSVSYEQYF
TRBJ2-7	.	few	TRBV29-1	TGCAGCGTTGAACCAGCAGGGGACTACGAGCAGTACTTC	CSVEPAGDYEQYF
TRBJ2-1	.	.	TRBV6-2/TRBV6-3	TGTGCCAGTTCTTGGGACCGGGAGTACAATGAGCAGTTCTTC	CASSWDREYNEQFF
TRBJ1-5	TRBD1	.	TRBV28	TGTGCCAGCAGTTTGGGGACAGCCCATAATCAGCCCCAGCATTTT	CASSLGTAHNQPQHF
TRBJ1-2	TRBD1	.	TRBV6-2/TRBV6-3	TGTGCCAGCAGTTACACCGGGACAGGCTATGGCTACACCTTC	CASSYTGTGYGYTF
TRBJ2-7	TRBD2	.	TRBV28	TGTGCCAGCAGGCCTTACCCCCTGACTAGCGGAGATACTTACGAGCAGTACTTC	CASRPYPLTSGDTYEQYF
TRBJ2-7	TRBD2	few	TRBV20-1	TGCAGTGCTAGCCCTAGCGGGGGCTCCTACGAGCAGTACTTC	CSASPSGGSYEQYF
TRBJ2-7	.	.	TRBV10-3	TGTGCCATCAGTGGCCGGGACACCGACGGCGAGCAGTACTTC	CAISGRDTDGEQYF
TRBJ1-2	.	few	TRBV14	TGTGCCAGCAGCCAAGGTTGGCTAATCGGCTACACCTTC	CASSQGWLIGYTF
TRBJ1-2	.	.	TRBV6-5	TGTGCCAGCAGTTACTCGTTGAGGGGGAACGGCTACACCTTC	CASSYSLRGNGYTF
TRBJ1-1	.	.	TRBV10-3	TGTGCCATCAGTTCCTCGAGACAGGACCTCCCTAGGAACACTGAAGCTTTCTTT	CAISSSRQDLPRNTEAFF
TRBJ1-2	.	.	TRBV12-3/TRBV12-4	TGTGCCAGCATTCAAACAGGGTTCTTCTATGGCTACACCTTC	CASIQTGFFYGYTF
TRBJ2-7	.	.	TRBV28	TGTGCCAGCAGTATTAACAGGGAACTAAACGAGCAGTACTTC	CASSINRELNEQYF
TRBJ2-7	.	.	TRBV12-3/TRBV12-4	TGTGCCAGCAGTTCCCCCCCTGGACTCTACGAGCAGTACTTC	CASSSPPGLYEQYF
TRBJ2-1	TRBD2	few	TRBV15	TGTGCCACCAGCAGAGATAGCGGGGATGAGCAGTTCTTC	CATSRDSGDEQFF
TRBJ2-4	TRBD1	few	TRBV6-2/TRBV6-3	TGTGCCAGCAGTGGCAGGACAGGGGAGCATGACATTCAGTACTTC	CASSGRTGEHDIQYF
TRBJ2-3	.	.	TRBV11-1	TGTGCCAGCAGCAGAATTCGGGACGCAGATACGCAGTATTTT	CASSRIRDADTQYF
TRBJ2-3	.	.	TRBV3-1	TGTGCCAGCAGCTCGTCCCGCACATTGAGCACAGATACGCAGTATTTT	CASSSSRTLSTDTQYF
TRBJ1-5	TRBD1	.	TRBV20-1	TGCAGTGCCGCCGACAGGGACCAGCCCCAGCATTTT	CSAADRDQPQHF